The 8 T cell receptor beta chains below were found in one sample sequenced in a study of cytotoxic CD8 clonotypes in ibrutinib-treated CLL. This table comes from immunoSEQ multiplex PCR, and its TCRdb copy is limited to in-frame clones, with some not included. The sample lists 150,000 or so clones, roughly 84% occurring once. The specimen comprised PBMCs, sampled at disease progression, from a patient treated with ibrutinib. These TCRs come from a human donor with chronic lymphocytic leukemia.

The rearrangement joins TRBV30 to TRBJ2-5, with D unclear. The CDR3 consists of 13 residues. V was shortened by 3 bases and J by 5 bases, with 13 bases between the two germline ends. From germline, CDR1 is GTSNPN and CDR2 SVGIG (reference sequence). CDR3 amino acids: CAWSQNGRETQYF. The CDR3, as DNA: TGTGCCTGGAGCCAAAATGGTCGGGAGACCCAGTACTTC.

The chain combines TRBV9 with TRBJ1-2; no reliable D call. V lost 3 bases and J 0 bases, leaving 9 bases between the germline ends. The CDR3 totals 14 residues. Germline V gene lookup returns CDR1 SGDLS and CDR2 YYNGEE. The CDR3 DNA sequence: TGTGCCAGCAGCGGGGCAGGATCTAACTATGGCTACACCTTC. Translation: CASSGAGSNYGYTF.

The chain uses TRBV27 and TRBJ2-7; D gene uncertain. This CDR3 comprises 13 residues. Germline loops: CDR1 MNHEY, CDR2 SMNVEV (reference sequence). The ends were cut back, 0 bases at V and 2 bases at J, with 5 bases in the middle. DNA for the CDR3: TGTGCCAGCAGTTTATCGCCTCCCTACGAGCAGTACTTC. The encoded protein is CASSLSPPYEQYF.

In this sample, this clone turned up a few times. The V call is TRBV15, the J call TRBJ1-3; TRBD1 aligns across 7 bases. The CDR3 covers 17 residues. J was trimmed by 0 bases and V by 1 base; bases with no gene match: 6. From germline, CDR1 is LNHNV and CDR2 YYDKDF (reference sequence). This chain's CDR3 is CATSRAGQVFSGNTIYF. The CDR3 nucleotides are TGTGCCACCAGCAGAGCTGGACAGGTATTCTCTGGAAACACCATATATTTT.

The V and J genes are TRBV9 and TRBJ1-1; the D is unclear. Germline CDR1 and CDR2: SGDLS and YYNGEE. The CDR3 runs 14 residues. Trimming took off 0 bases at V and 1 base at J, with 7 bases between the two ends. CDR3 DNA: TGTGCCAGCAGCGTAGCTCCTCAGAACACTGAAGCTTTCTTT. As protein: CASSVAPQNTEAFF.

The rearrangement joins TRBV7-8 to TRBJ1-1; no reliable D call. The CDR3 runs to 14 residues. CDR1 is SGHVS and CDR2 is FQNEAQ in the germline V gene. V was shortened by 2 bases and J by 3 bases, with 10 bases between the two germline ends. This chain's CDR3 is CASSLTLGDTEAFF. In nucleotides, the CDR3 is TGTGCCAGCAGCTTAACCCTTGGGGACACTGAAGCTTTCTTT.

The chain uses TRBV2 and TRBJ2-1; 14 nucleotides align to TRBD2. Germline V gene sequence: CDR1 SNHLY, CDR2 FYNNEI. Unmatched junction bases numbered 9, after V lost 6 bases and J lost 8 bases. The CDR3 loop spans 16 amino acids. The CDR3 DNA follows: TGTGCCAGCAGCCTATTAGGGACTAGCGGGAGTGATGAGCAGTTCTTC. It specifies CASSLLGTSGSDEQFF.

CDR3 DNA: TGTGCCTGGAGTGTACCACAGGGGAGTCAGCCCCAGCATTTT. It yields the protein CAWSVPQGSQPQHF. The chain uses TRBV30 and TRBJ1-5, with TRBD1 identical over 7 bases. Germline CDR1 GTSNPN, CDR2 SVGIG (reference sequence). The trim removed 0 bases at V and 6 bases at J, leaving 5 bases unmatched. The CDR3 extends over 14 amino acids.